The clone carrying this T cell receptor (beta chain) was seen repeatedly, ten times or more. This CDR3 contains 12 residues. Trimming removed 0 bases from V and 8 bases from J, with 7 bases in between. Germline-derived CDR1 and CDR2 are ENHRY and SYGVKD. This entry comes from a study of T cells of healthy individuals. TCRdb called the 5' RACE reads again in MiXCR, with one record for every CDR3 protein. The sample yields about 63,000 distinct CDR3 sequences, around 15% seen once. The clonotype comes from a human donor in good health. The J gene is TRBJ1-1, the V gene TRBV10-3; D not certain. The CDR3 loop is CAISESGKEAFF. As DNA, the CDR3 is TGTGCCATCAGTGAGTCAGGCAAAGAAGCTTTCTTT.